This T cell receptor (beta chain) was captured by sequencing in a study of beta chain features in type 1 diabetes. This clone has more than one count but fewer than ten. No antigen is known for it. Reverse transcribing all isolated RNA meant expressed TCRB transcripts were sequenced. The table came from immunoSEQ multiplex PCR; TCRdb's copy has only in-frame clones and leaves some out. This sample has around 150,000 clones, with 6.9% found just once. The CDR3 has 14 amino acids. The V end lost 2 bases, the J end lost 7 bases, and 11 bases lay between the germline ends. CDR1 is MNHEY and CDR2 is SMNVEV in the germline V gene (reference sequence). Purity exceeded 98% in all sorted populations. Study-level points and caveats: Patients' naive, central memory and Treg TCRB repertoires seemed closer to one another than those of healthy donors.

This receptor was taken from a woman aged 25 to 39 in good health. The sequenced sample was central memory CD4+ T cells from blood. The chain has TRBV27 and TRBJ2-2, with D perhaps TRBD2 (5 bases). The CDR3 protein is CASSLKLGVGELFF. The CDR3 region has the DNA TGTGCCAGCAGTTTAAAGCTGGGAGTCGGGGAGCTGTTTTTT.